This T cell receptor (beta chain) was profiled in a study of somatic mutations in cytotoxic T cells in rheumatoid arthritis (dated by TCRdb to 2016 to 2017). Some background on the complete study: Before any treatment started and right after they were diagnosed, patients gave peripheral blood samples (roughly 32 ml EDTA). A FACSAria II or Sony SH800 was used to flow-sort some V beta antibody-stained T-cell populations at nearly 100% purity, and TCRB sequencing was also done on sorted V beta1+ cells. To characterize clonality, the study used TCRB deep sequencing while asking whether somatic mutations are carried by expanded CD8+ T-cell clones in newly diagnosed, untreated rheumatoid arthritis. TCRB deep sequencing was performed for roughly 66 rheumatoid arthritis patients and 20 or so healthy controls. Patient and control groups had essentially identical median ages.

The immunoSEQ assay was applied to genomic DNA for TCRB CDR3 sequencing. As for the authors' bioinformatics: Only a few patient CD8+ clones larger than 1% matched published virus-specific TCRB sequences when compared against them. The analyses included only productive TCRB rearrangements. Clonality was calculated as a Shannon entropy-based productive clonality index, and a clone was defined by a unique TCRB CDR3 sequence. Repertoire overlap for a pair of samples was computed from each clone's template counts relative to total templates per sample. A correlation with a Spearman r of 0.55 to 0.75 was found between V-gene usage by flow cytometry and V-gene usage by TCRB sequencing. TCRdb carries this immuneACCESS record with in-frame sequences only. Its versions omit some clonotypes, under half of them owing to an unresolved V gene in the studies checked, with the rest unexplained. V and J calls and clone size are as listed in that table; D and trimming were resolved from the DNA. In all, the sample holds more than 20,000 clones, and roughly 80% of those were seen once. 3.5% to 4.5% of the sample is held by the ten biggest clonotypes.

In regard to this clone: The antigen this receptor binds is unknown. The sample holds no much larger clone one base away, and base qualities are not on file.

After removal of 3 bases from V and 4 bases from J, the junction retains 13 bases not matched to a gene. The CDR3 starts with the cysteine, ends with the phenylalanine, and has 17 residues. The sequence is cut down to CDR3 DNA, 51 bases in frame from base 1. Reading the germline V gene gives CDR1 MDHEN and CDR2 SYDVKM. Points the paper makes about the study in general: Healthy controls showed no age-related increase in CD8+ clonality, whereas patients did (Spearman r ~ 0.49). Several identical CD8+ TCRB sequences were found in both blood and synovial fluid, and in about an eighth of the 65 patients the largest CD8+ clone exceeded 20% of CD8+ cells. The finding that TRBV07 was slightly underrepresented in patients was left unadjusted for multiple comparisons. It was unknown which antigens the expanded CD8+ clones targeted, and their absence from virus-specific databases did not exclude viral specificity. CD8+ T-cell clonality in rheumatoid arthritis patients was not significantly different from that in age-matched healthy controls.

On an AutoMACS, CD4+ and CD8+ cells were isolated via positive magnetic bead selection, and their purity was verified by flow cytometry. A TCR V beta antibody panel was used in flow cytometry to screen first for clonal expansions, which were then characterized by TCRB deep sequencing of sorted CD8+ fractions. Isolation of peripheral blood mononuclear cells was done through Ficoll-Paque PLUS density gradient separation. Using Nucleospin Tissue or Tissue XS kits, DNA was extracted from CD4-enriched, CD8-enriched or PBMC samples, with quantification by a Qubit 2.0 fluorometer. The sample consisted of CD8+ T cells sorted from blood. The chain uses TRBV28 and TRBJ2-7; 9 nucleotides in the junction match TRBD2. The receptor's source is an adult with rheumatoid arthritis. For the CDR3, the sequence is CASSFSRRGREYYEQYF. The nucleotide sequence reads as follows: TGTGCCAGCAGTTTTTCCCGTCGCGGGAGGGAATATTACGAGCAGTACTTC.